This TCR beta chain was recorded in a study of identical twins' blood T cells. A single record per CDR3 protein comes from TCRdb applying MiXCR to the 5' RACE reads. The table records 300,000 to 400,000 distinct CDR3 sequences, 28% of them present only once. V trimming: 5 bases; J trimming: 2 bases; junction bases outside the gene matches: 8. From germline, CDR1 is DFQATT and CDR2 SNEGSKA (reference sequence). The CDR3 is made up of 15 amino acids. About this clonotype itself: Its matching antigen is unknown.

Study conclusions and caveats: Mainly, cloneset size products determined shared clonotypes, twins included.

The sample was PBMCs. This rearrangement joins TRBV20-1 to TRBJ2-1, with TRBD2 identical over 8 bases. This sequence was found in a woman aged 18-49 years in good health. CDR3 DNA sequence: TGCAGTGCTGGCGATTGGCGGGAGGCCTACAATGAGCAGTTCTTC. It specifies CSAGDWREAYNEQFF.